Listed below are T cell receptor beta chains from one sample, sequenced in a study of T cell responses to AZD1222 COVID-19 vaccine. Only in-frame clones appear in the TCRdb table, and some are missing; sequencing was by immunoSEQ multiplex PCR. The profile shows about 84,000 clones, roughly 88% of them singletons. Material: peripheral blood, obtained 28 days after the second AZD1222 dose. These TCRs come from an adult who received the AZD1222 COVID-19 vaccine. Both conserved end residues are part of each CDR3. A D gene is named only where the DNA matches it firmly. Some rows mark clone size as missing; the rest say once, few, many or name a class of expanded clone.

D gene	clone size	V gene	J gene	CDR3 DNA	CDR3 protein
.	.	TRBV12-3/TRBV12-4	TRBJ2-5	TGTGCCAGCAGTTTTGGCGAGACCCAGTACTTC	CASSFGETQYF
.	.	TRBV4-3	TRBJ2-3	TGCGCCAGCAGCCTAGGGACCTCCACAGATACGCAGTATTTT	CASSLGTSTDTQYF
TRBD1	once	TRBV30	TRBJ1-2	TGTGCCTGGATCATGGACAGGGTCTACTATGGCTACACCTTC	CAWIMDRVYYGYTF
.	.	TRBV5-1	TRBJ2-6	TGCGCCAGCAAGACCTCTGGGGCCAACGTCCTGACTTTC	CASKTSGANVLTF
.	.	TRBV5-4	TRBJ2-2	TGTGCCAGCAGCTTGGACTCGTCGGGGGCCGGGGAGCTGTTTTTT	CASSLDSSGAGELFF
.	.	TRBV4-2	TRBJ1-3	TGTGCCAGCAGCCGGAATACAGGGCATCCTGGAAACACCATATATTTT	CASSRNTGHPGNTIYF
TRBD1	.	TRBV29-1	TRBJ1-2	TGCAGCGGAGATCGTGCGGGACAGGGGGCGGGAGGCTACACCTTC	CSGDRAGQGAGGYTF
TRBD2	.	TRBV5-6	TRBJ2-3	TGTGCCAGCAGCCGAAGCGGGAGCACCGATACGCAGTATTTT	CASSRSGSTDTQYF
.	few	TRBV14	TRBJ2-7	TGTGCCAGCAGCCAAGATAGTCAGTCCTACGAGCAGTACTTC	CASSQDSQSYEQYF
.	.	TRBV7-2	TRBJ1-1	TGTGCCAGCAGCTTAGCGCGGGGCCCGGGAACTGAAGCTTTCTTT	CASSLARGPGTEAFF
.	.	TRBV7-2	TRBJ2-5	TGTGCCAGCAGCTTAGGACCGCCATTAGCCGGGGAAGAGACCCAGTACTTC	CASSLGPPLAGEETQYF
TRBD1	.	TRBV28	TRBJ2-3	TGTGCCAGCAGTTCCCCGGGACAGGGTGTGGGAGATACGCAGTATTTT	CASSSPGQGVGDTQYF
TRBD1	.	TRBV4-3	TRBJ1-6	TGCGCCAGCAGCCAAGATACAGGGGATAATTCACCCCTCCACTTT	CASSQDTGDNSPLHF
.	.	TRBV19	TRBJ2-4	TGTGCCAGTAGTATAACCCCTGACGCACGGGTAGCCAAAAACATTCAGTACTTC	CASSITPDARVAKNIQYF
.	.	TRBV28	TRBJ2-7	TGTGCCAGCAGTTTGGAGTACGAGCAGTACTTC	CASSLEYEQYF
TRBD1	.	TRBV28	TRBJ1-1	TGTGCCAGCACTTTACTAACAGGGGGCTCGAGAACTGAAGCTTTCTTT	CASTLLTGGSRTEAFF
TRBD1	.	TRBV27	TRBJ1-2	TGTGCCAGCAGTTCCTTTTACCGGACAGGGGGCGATTCCTTTAACTATGGCTACACCTTC	CASSSFYRTGGDSFNYGYTF
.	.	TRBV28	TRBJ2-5	TGTGCCAGCAGTTCGAGGGGGGTCAGGGGCCTTGTAGAGACCCAGTACTTC	CASSSRGVRGLVETQYF
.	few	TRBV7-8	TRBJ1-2	TGTGCCAGCAGCTTAGCGATGGGTCTCTTTAACTATGGCTACACCTTC	CASSLAMGLFNYGYTF
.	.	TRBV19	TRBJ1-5	TGTGCCAGTAGTATAGGAGGAGCTAATCAGCCCCAGCATTTT	CASSIGGANQPQHF
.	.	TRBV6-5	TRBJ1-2	TGTGCCAGCAGTACTCCAGGGTCTCTTGGCTACACCTTC	CASSTPGSLGYTF
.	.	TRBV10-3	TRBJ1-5	TGTGCCATCAGTGACCCCGGGGGCTATGGTCAGCCCCAGCATTTT	CAISDPGGYGQPQHF
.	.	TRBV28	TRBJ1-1	TGTGCCAGCAGTGCCCCCAGACGGACTCACACTGAAGCTTTCTTT	CASSAPRRTHTEAFF
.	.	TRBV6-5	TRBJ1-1	TGTTCGACGGGGGAGGGGAACACTGAAGCTTTCTTT	CSTGEGNTEAFF
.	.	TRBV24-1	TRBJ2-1	TGTGCCACCAGCGATAGCGGAAGGGCCGCCAATGAGCAGTTCTTC	CATSDSGRAANEQFF
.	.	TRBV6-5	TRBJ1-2	TGTGCCAGCAGTTTTGGGGGCGCGGGCTATGGCTACACCTTC	CASSFGGAGYGYTF
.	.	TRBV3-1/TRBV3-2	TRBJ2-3	TGTGCCAGCAGCCAAAACAAAGATACGCAGTATTTT	CASSQNKDTQYF
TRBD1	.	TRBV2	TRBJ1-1	TGTGCCAGCAGTCCCGACAGGGTTGGTGCTTTCTTT	CASSPDRVGAFF
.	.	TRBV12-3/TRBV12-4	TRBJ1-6	TGTGCCAGCAGTTTTTGGGGGTCACCCCTCCACTTT	CASSFWGSPLHF
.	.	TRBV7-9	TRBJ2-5	TGTGCCAGCAGCCAACGCGGTCAAGAGACCCAGTACTTC	CASSQRGQETQYF
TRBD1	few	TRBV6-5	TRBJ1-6	TGTGCCACGGGACAGGAGAGTGGTTCACCCCTCCACTTT	CATGQESGSPLHF
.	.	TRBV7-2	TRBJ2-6	TGTGCCAGCAGCTTACGCAGGGCTGGGGCCAACGTCCTGACTTTC	CASSLRRAGANVLTF
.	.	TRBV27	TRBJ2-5	TGTGCCAGCAGCCACAGGGTTAGGGAGACCCAGTACTTC	CASSHRVRETQYF
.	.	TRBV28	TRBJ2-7	TGTGCCAGCAGTTTGGATGAGCAGTACTTC	CASSLDEQYF
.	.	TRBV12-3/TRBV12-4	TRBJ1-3	TGTGCCAGCAACCTTCGAGAGGGAAACACCATATATTTT	CASNLREGNTIYF
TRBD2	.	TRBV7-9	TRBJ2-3	TGTGCCAGCAGCGCCCGACTAGCGGGAGAAGATACGCAGTATTTT	CASSARLAGEDTQYF
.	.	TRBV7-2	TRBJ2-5	TGTGCCAGCAGCCAGAGAACGGGGTCAGAGACCCAGTACTTC	CASSQRTGSETQYF
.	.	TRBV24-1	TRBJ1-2	TGTGCCACCAGTGAGGAGGGGTGGCCTTATGGCTACACCTTC	CATSEEGWPYGYTF
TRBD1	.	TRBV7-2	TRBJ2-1	TGTGCCAGCAGCCCCGGACAGGGGGCTCGTAATGAGCAGTTCTTC	CASSPGQGARNEQFF
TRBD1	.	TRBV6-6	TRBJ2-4	TGTGCCAGCAGTTATGAGACAGGGACCAAAAACATTCAGTACTTC	CASSYETGTKNIQYF
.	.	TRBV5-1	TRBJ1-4	TGCGCCAGCAGACTAGAGGGGGGGCGTAATGAAAAACTGTTTTTT	CASRLEGGRNEKLFF
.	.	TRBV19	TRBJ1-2	TGTGCCAGTAGTATTGACTCAGGTTCGGGAAGCTACACCTTC	CASSIDSGSGSYTF
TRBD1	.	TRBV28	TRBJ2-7	TGTGCCAGTGTTGACAGGGGGTACGAGCAGTACTTC	CASVDRGYEQYF
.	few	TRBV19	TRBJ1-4	TGTGCCAGTACCAAGGTCAAGGGGGGGGTAAATGAAAAACTGTTTTTT	CASTKVKGGVNEKLFF
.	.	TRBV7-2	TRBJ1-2	TGTGCCAGCAGCCTCTCTACTAACTATGGCTACACCTTC	CASSLSTNYGYTF
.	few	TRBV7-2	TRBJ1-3	TGTGCCAGCAGCTTAGACATAAGCTCTGGAAACACCATATATTTT	CASSLDISSGNTIYF
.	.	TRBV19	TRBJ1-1	TGTGCCAGTACCCCCCGACGGAGGATTTTCGGGACCCGAAAGAACACTGAAGCTTTCTTT	CASTPRRRIFGTRKNTEAFF
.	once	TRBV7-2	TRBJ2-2	TGTGCCAGCAGCAGAGACCCAGCCGGGGTCACCGGGGAGCTGTTTTTT	CASSRDPAGVTGELFF
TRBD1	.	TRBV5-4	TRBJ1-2	TGTGCCAGCAGCGCCTCGGGACAGACCTATGGCTACACCTTC	CASSASGQTYGYTF
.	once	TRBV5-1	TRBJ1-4	TGCGCAAGCGGAGTTGATGGGGTAGGGGAAAAACTGTTTTTT	CASGVDGVGEKLFF
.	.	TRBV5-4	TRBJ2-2	TGTGCCAGCAGCTTTTTCGGGGAGCTGTTTTTT	CASSFFGELFF
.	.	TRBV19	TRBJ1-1	TGTGCCAGTAGTATAGGGGTCAGAGCTGAAGCTTTCTTT	CASSIGVRAEAFF
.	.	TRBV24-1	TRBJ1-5	TGTGCCACCAGCTCGGAGGATCAGCCCCAGCATTTT	CATSSEDQPQHF
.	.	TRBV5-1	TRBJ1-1	TGCGCCAGCAGCCTAGGACACCGGAACACTGAAGCTTTCTTT	CASSLGHRNTEAFF
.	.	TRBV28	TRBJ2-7	TGTGCCAGCAGTCGGGTCTACGAGCAGTACTTC	CASSRVYEQYF
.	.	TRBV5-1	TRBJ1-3	TGCGCCAGCAGCTTTGGGAGCGACTCTGGAAACACCATATATTTT	CASSFGSDSGNTIYF
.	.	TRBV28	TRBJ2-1	TGTGCCAGCAGGGGGCGGGGACAGAGCTCCTACAATGAGCAGTTCTTC	CASRGRGQSSYNEQFF
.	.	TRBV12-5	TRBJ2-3	TGTGCTAGTGGTTTGGTAGTAGCTAGCCCTAGCACAGATACGCAGTATTTT	CASGLVVASPSTDTQYF
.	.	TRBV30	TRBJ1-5	TGTGCCTGGAGCAGGAGGGGGAATCAGCCCCAGCATTTT	CAWSRRGNQPQHF